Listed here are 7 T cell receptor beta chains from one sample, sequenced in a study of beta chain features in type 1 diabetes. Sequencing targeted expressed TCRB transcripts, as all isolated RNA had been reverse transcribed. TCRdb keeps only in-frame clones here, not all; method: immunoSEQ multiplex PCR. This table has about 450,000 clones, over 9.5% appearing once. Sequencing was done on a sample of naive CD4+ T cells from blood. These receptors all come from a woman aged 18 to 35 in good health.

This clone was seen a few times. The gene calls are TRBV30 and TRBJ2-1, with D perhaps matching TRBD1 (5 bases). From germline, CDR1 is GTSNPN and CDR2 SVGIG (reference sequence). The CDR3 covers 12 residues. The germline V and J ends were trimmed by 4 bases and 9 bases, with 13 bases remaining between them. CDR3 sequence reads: CAWIGRVREQFF. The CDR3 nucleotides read TGTGCCTGGATTGGCAGGGTACGTGAGCAGTTCTTC.

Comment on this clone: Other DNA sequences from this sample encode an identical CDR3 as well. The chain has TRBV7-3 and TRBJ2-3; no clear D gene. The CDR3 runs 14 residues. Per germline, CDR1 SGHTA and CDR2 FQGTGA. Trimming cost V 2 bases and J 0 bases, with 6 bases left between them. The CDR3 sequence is CASSLRQSTDTQYF. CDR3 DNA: TGTGCCAGCAGCTTACGGCAGAGCACAGATACGCAGTATTTT.

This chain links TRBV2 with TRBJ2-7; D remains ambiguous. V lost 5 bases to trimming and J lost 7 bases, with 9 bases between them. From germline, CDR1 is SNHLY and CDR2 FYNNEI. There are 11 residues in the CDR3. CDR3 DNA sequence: TGTGCCAGCAGTCTTGTGGGGGAGCAGTACTTC. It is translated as CASSLVGEQYF.

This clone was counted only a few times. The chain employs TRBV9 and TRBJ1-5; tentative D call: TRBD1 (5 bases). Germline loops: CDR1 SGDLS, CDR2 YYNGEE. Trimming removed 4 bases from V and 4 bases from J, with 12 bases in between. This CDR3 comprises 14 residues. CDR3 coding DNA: TGTGCCAGCAGCCCCCCGGGGCGTAATCAGCCCCAGCATTTT. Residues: CASSPPGRNQPQHF.

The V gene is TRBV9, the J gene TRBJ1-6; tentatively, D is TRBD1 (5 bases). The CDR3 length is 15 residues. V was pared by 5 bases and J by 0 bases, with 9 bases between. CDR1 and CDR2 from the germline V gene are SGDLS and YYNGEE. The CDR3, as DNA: TGTGCCAGCAGGGAGGGGAGCTCCTATAATTCACCCCTCCACTTT. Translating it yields CASREGSSYNSPLHF.

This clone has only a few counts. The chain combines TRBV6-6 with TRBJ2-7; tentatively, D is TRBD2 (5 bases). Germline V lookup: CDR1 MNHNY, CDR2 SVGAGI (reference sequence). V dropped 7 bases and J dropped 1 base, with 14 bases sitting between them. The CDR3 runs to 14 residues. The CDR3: CASIPDPGSYEQYF. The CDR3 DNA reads TGTGCCAGCATTCCCGACCCGGGGTCCTACGAGCAGTACTTC.

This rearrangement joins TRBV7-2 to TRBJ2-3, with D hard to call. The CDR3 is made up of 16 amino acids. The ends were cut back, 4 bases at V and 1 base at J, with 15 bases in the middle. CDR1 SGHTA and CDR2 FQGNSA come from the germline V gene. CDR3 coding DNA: TGTGCCAGCAGCTCGATGGATCGCGGCGGCACAGATACGCAGTATTTT. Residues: CASSSMDRGGTDTQYF.